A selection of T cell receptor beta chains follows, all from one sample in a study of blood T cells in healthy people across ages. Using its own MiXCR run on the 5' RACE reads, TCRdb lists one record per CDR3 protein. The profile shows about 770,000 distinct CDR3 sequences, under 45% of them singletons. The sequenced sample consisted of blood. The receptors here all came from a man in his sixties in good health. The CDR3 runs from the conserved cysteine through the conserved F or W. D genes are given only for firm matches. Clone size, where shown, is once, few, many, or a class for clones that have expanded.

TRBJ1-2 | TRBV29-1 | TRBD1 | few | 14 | TGCAGCGTTGTGGACAGGGGGCTTTACTATGGCTACACCTTC | CSVVDRGLYYGYTF
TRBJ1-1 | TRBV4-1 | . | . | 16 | TGCGCCAGCAGCCAAGCGCCTGGGGGTATGAACACTGAAGCTTTCTTT | CASSQAPGGMNTEAFF
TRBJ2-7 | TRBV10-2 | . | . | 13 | TGCGCCAGCAGTTTACCAGGGCAGTACGAGCAGTACTTC | CASSLPGQYEQYF
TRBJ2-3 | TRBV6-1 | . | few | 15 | TGTGCCAGCAGTCTGGACGGGAGAGGAACAGATACGCAGTATTTT | CASSLDGRGTDTQYF
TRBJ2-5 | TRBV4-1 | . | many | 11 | TGCGCCAGCAGCCACGAAGGGACCCAGTACTTC | CASSHEGTQYF
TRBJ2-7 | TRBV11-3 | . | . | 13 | TGTGCCAGCGGTAGAGACTCCTACAATGAGCAGTACTTC | CASGRDSYNEQYF
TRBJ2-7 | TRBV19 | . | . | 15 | TGTGCCAGTAGTAAACGGGCCTCCGGTAACTACGAGCAGTACTTC | CASSKRASGNYEQYF
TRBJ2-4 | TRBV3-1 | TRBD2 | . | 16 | TGTGCCAGCAGTTCTCGGACTAGCGGGGGGGATGGGATTCAGTACTTC | CASSSRTSGGDGIQYF
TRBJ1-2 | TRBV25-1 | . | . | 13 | TGTGCCAGCAGTGAAGGGTCCCCCTATGGCTACACCTTC | CASSEGSPYGYTF
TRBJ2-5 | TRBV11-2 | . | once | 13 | TGTGCCAGCAGTGCGGACCCGCAAGAGACCCAGTACTTC | CASSADPQETQYF